This passage covers 28 T cell receptor beta chains from one sample sequenced in a study of blood T cell repertoires in COVID-19. Assay: immunoSEQ multiplex PCR; the TCRdb copy retains only in-frame clones and omits some. This table holds 65,000 to 70,000 clones, approximately 86% found once. Sequencing was done on a sample of peripheral blood. All receptors derive from a woman aged 60-75 years with acute or convalescent COVID-19.

V gene TRBV27 combines with J gene TRBJ1-4, with 11 bases identical to TRBD1. With V trimmed by 10 bases and J by 7 bases, 5 bases remained unmatched. In germline, CDR1 is MNHEY, CDR2 SMNVEV (reference sequence). The CDR3 runs 13 residues. CDR3 sequence: CATRDRGSEKLFF. CDR3 coding DNA: TGTGCCACTAGGGACAGGGGGTCTGAAAAACTGTTTTTT.

The chain recombines TRBV2 with TRBJ1-1; no clear D gene. V was cut by 3 bases and J by 13 bases, with 18 bases left in between. This CDR3 spans 13 amino acids. The germline gives CDR1 SNHLY, CDR2 FYNNEI. CDR3 in DNA: TGTGCCAGCAGTGACAGCCTCTCAGGTGGTGTTTTCTTT. This encodes CASSDSLSGGVFF.

The J gene is TRBJ2-6, the V gene TRBV5-1; 9 nucleotides align to TRBD1. The V gene end was trimmed by 4 bases and the J gene end by 0 bases; junction bases not matched to a gene: 8. The length of the CDR3 is 18 residues. Germline V CDR1 and CDR2: SGHRS, YFSETQ. CDR3 amino acids: CASSRRTGDYSGANVLTF. DNA of the CDR3: TGCGCCAGCAGCCGTCGGACAGGGGACTACTCTGGGGCCAACGTCCTGACTTTC.

This clone is a singleton in its sample. The chain links TRBV7-9 to TRBJ2-7, with 8 bases aligning to TRBD2. This CDR3 comprises 16 residues. The germline gives CDR1 SEHNR, CDR2 FQNEAQ (reference sequence). With V trimmed by 6 bases and J by 2 bases, 12 bases remained unmatched. This CDR3 is CASSKPKSGSAYEQYF. Here the CDR3 DNA reads TGTGCCAGCAGTAAACCCAAGAGCGGGAGCGCCTACGAGCAGTACTTC.

The chain uses TRBV2 and TRBJ1-5; unclear D gene. Germline CDR1 is SNHLY and CDR2 is FYNNEI. The CDR3 is 14 amino acids. Trimming removed 3 bases at V and 6 bases at J, with 12 bases between. The CDR3 DNA sequence: TGTGCCAGCAGTGATGAGGGTAACCGTCAGCCCCAGCATTTT. This sequence encodes CASSDEGNRQPQHF. The full variable domain, rest sourced from reference TRBV2 and TRBJ1-5, is EPEVTQTPSHQVTQMGQEVILRCVPISNHLYFYWYRQILGQKVEFLVSFYNNEISEKSEIFDDQFSVERPDGSNFTLKIRSTKLEDSAMYFCASSDEGNRQPQHFGDGTRLSIL.

The chain links TRBV4-1 to TRBJ1-1, with a weak D call TRBD1 (5 bases). V lost 2 bases and J 7 bases, leaving 11 bases between the germline ends. CDR1 and CDR2 (germline): MGHRA, YSYEKL. The CDR3 sequence is 13 residues long. This chain's CDR3 is CASSQNRGNEAFF. DNA of the CDR3: TGCGCCAGCAGCCAAAACCGGGGGAATGAAGCTTTCTTT.

This clone was observed a single time. The CDR3 region has the DNA TGTGCCATCAGTGAACACGGACAGGGGAATTCACCCCTCCACTTT. This encodes CAISEHGQGNSPLHF. This chain links TRBV10-3 with TRBJ1-6; 9 positions match TRBD1. The CDR3 contains 15 residues. The germline gives CDR1 ENHRY, CDR2 SYGVKD. The V gene end was trimmed by 3 bases and the J gene end by 7 bases; junction bases not matched to a gene: 4.

This clone has just a few counts. The gene calls are TRBV24-1 and TRBJ2-3; a possible D gene is TRBD2 (7 bases). The CDR3 loop spans 16 amino acids. From germline, CDR1 is KGHDR and CDR2 SFDVKD. V lost 4 bases to trimming and J lost 2 bases, with 15 bases between them. The CDR3 loop reads CATSDPGRGVTDTQYF. The DNA for the CDR3 is TGTGCCACCAGTGACCCAGGGAGGGGGGTCACAGATACGCAGTATTTT.

A single count supports this clone. The chain couples TRBV20-1 to TRBJ1-2; a weak D match, TRBD1 (5 bases). V lost 3 bases and J 2 bases, leaving 7 bases between the germline ends. The CDR3 covers 12 residues. Germline assignment: CDR1 DFQATT and CDR2 SNEGSKA (reference sequence). CDR3 nucleotides: TGCAGTGCTAGTCCAGGGAACTATGGCTACACCTTC. Translation: CSASPGNYGYTF.

This clone was observed a few times. The chain recombines TRBV11-3 with TRBJ1-2, with D tentatively TRBD1 (6 bases). The CDR3 loop spans 16 amino acids. CDR1 and CDR2 from the germline V gene are SGHNT and YENEEA. Trimming stripped 1 base from V and 5 bases from J, with 17 bases between. The CDR3 coding sequence is TGTGCCAGCAGCTTAGCCCGGAGGACAGAAAGATATGGCTACACCTTC. Translating it yields CASSLARRTERYGYTF.

The chain recombines TRBV28 with TRBJ2-7; D uncertain. The CDR3 has 11 residues. The germline V gene has CDR1 MDHEN and CDR2 SYDVKM. Trimming stripped 4 bases from V and 3 bases from J, with 4 bases between. CDR3 nucleotide sequence: TGTGCCAGCAGTTCCTACTACGAGCAGTACTTC. This sequence encodes CASSSYYEQYF.

This chain joins TRBV5-1 and TRBJ1-6; 8 bases are shared with TRBD1. Per germline, CDR1 SGHRS and CDR2 YFSETQ. V was pared by 4 bases and J by 6 bases, with 9 bases of the junction left unmatched. The CDR3 runs to 16 residues. The CDR3 region is CASSPGQVGGNSPLHF. CDR3 sequence (DNA): TGCGCCAGCAGCCCGGGACAGGTAGGGGGTAATTCACCCCTCCACTTT.

The genes are TRBV5-1 and TRBJ1-1, with D perhaps matching TRBD1 (5 bases). Looked up from germline, CDR1 is SGHRS and CDR2 is YFSETQ. The CDR3 loop spans 16 amino acids. V was cut by 0 bases and J by 3 bases, with 15 bases left in between. CDR3 in DNA: TGCGCCAGCAGCTTGGAGGCAGGGTTTGCTTACACTGAAGCTTTCTTT. Protein sequence: CASSLEAGFAYTEAFF. The full variable domain, rest sourced from reference TRBV5-1 and TRBJ1-1, is KAGVTQTPRYLIKTRGQQVTLSCSPISGHRSVSWYQQTPGQGLQFLFEYFSETQRNKGNFPGRFSGRQFSNSRSEMNVSTLELGDSALYLCASSLEAGFAYTEAFFGQGTRLTVV.

In this sample, this clone turned up once. This chain connects TRBV19 to TRBJ1-1; 7 positions agree with TRBD1. Germline V gene data show CDR1 as LNHDA and CDR2 as SQIVND (reference sequence). The CDR3 covers 14 residues. V lost 5 bases to trimming and J lost 2 bases; unmatched junction nucleotides: 5. The CDR3 here is CASSAGTDNTEAFF. The CDR3 coding sequence is TGTGCCAGTAGTGCCGGGACAGATAACACTGAAGCTTTCTTT.

V usage is TRBV7-2 and J usage is TRBJ2-1, with D possibly being TRBD2 (5 bases). CDR3 length: 16 residues. The V and J ends lost 4 bases and 8 bases respectively, with 21 bases between them. Germline loops: CDR1 SGHTA, CDR2 FQGNSA. DNA of the CDR3: TGTGCCAGCAGCTCTTCCCGGGAAAGCGCGGGCCATGAGCAGTTCTTC. It yields the protein CASSSSRESAGHEQFF.

The gene calls are TRBV29-1 and TRBJ2-6; D is undetermined. This CDR3 contains 12 residues. The V end lost 8 bases, the J end lost 0 bases, and 5 bases lay between the germline ends. The germline CDR1 and CDR2 sequences are SQVTM and ANQGSEA. This chain's CDR3 is CSILSGANVLTF. CDR3 bases: TGCAGCATACTCTCTGGGGCCAACGTCCTGACTTTC.

This clone was recorded only once. This chain connects TRBV6-5 to TRBJ2-3; 7 bases match TRBD2. Germline CDR1 MNHEY, CDR2 SVGAGI. With 4 bases clipped from V and 1 base from J, the junction kept 5 bases outside the gene matches. This CDR3 spans 15 amino acids. The CDR3 bases are TGTGCCAGCAGTTTCCAGCGGGGACGCACAGATACGCAGTATTTT. Its translation: CASSFQRGRTDTQYF.

V gene TRBV29-1 combines with J gene TRBJ1-1; D is uncertain. Trimming shortened V by 3 bases and J by 2 bases, and 10 bases separated the two germline ends. The CDR3 totals 13 residues. Germline V CDR1 and CDR2: SQVTM, ANQGSEA. The CDR3 DNA reads as TGCAGCGTTGAGGCGCAGCGAAACACTGAAGCTTTCTTT. Encoded protein: CSVEAQRNTEAFF.

The CDR3 region is CASSQTGQGKKFF. In DNA, the CDR3 is TGTGCCAGCAGCCAGACGGGACAGGGAAAGAAGTTCTTC. The chain couples TRBV7-3 to TRBJ2-1; TRBD1 agrees at 9 bases. Germline CDR1 SGHTA, CDR2 FQGTGA. Trimming cost V 5 bases and J 14 bases; bases outside gene matches: 10. The CDR3 runs to 13 residues.

CDR3 in amino acids: CASSSWTDMNTEAFF. For the CDR3, the DNA is TGCGCCAGCAGCTCCTGGACAGACATGAACACTGAAGCTTTCTTT. The rearrangement joins TRBV5-1 to TRBJ1-1; weak D call: TRBD1 (6 bases). V lost 3 bases and J lost 0, with 12 bases in between. Germline V gene lookup returns CDR1 SGHRS and CDR2 YFSETQ. The CDR3 extends over 15 amino acids.

The rearrangement uses TRBV28 and TRBJ1-1, with 8 positions matching TRBD1. Germline V CDR1 and CDR2: MDHEN, SYDVKM. V was clipped by 4 bases and J by 6 bases; unmatched bases: 10. The CDR3 is 15 residues long. CDR3: CASSWGDRPWAEAFF. The CDR3 DNA reads TGTGCCAGCAGTTGGGGGGACAGGCCGTGGGCTGAAGCTTTCTTT.

The chain carries TRBV14 and TRBJ2-1, with 8 bases aligning to TRBD2. The CDR3 sequence is 17 residues long. Trimming cost V 3 bases and J 0 bases; bases outside gene matches: 7. The germline CDR1 and CDR2 sequences are SGHDN and FVKESK. CDR3: CASSQTRGGPSYNEQFF. CDR3 DNA sequence: TGTGCCAGCAGCCAGACACGCGGGGGGCCCTCCTACAATGAGCAGTTCTTC.

This clone was found many times. CDR3 in DNA: TGCGCCAGCAGCCAAGAGGGTCTAGGGGGCCTTGGTCAGCCCCAGCATTTT. Translation gives CASSQEGLGGLGQPQHF. This chain links TRBV4-1 with TRBJ1-5, with 7 bases fitting TRBD1. There are 17 residues in the CDR3. Germline values: CDR1 MGHRA, CDR2 YSYEKL. Trimming took 0 bases from V and 6 from J; bases not matched to a gene: 11.

The CDR3 loop reads CASSQQPGLAGPAIQTQYF. The DNA for the CDR3 is TGTGCCAGCAGCCAACAACCGGGACTAGCGGGGCCGGCGATTCAGACCCAGTACTTC. The chain links TRBV3-1 (or the pseudogene TRBV3-2) to TRBJ2-5, with TRBD2 matching 13 bases. Germline V gene lookup returns CDR1 LGHDT and CDR2 YNNKEL (reference sequence). Trimming at V came to 2 bases and at J to 6 bases, leaving 15 bases not matched to a gene. The CDR3 is 19 amino acids.

The J gene is TRBJ2-1, the V gene TRBV5-4; 12 positions match TRBD1. Germline-derived CDR1 and CDR2 are SGHNT and YYREEE (reference sequence). The ends lost 0 bases at V and 2 bases at J; junction bases unmatched: 3. This CDR3 comprises 17 residues. The CDR3 sequence: CASSLGGQGAAYNEQFF. The CDR3, as DNA: TGTGCCAGCAGCTTGGGGGGACAGGGGGCCGCCTACAATGAGCAGTTCTTC.

CDR3 region: CATSRSNDRVLSDTQYF. For the CDR3, the DNA is TGTGCCACCAGCAGGTCAAACGACAGGGTTTTATCAGATACGCAGTATTTT. The genes are TRBV15 and TRBJ2-3; 7 bases line up with TRBD1. This CDR3 has 17 residues. Looked up from germline, CDR1 is LNHNV and CDR2 is YYDKDF (reference sequence). The J segment lost 4 bases and the V segment lost 3 bases, leaving 13 bases of the junction unmatched.

J is TRBJ2-5 and V is TRBV7-3; D may be TRBD1 (5 bases). Germline loops: CDR1 SGHTA, CDR2 FQGTGA. V lost 1 base and J lost 5, with 5 bases in between. This CDR3 is built from 12 residues. CDR3 sequence: CASSLRGETQYF. DNA for the CDR3: TGTGCCAGCAGCTTAAGGGGCGAGACCCAGTACTTC. Based on the CDR3 plus reference TRBV7-3 and TRBJ2-5, the full variable domain is GAGVSQTPSNKVTEKGKYVELRCDPISGHTALYWYRQSLGQGPEFLIYFQGTGAADDSGLPNDRFFAVRPEGSVSTLKIQRTERGDSAVYLCASSLRGETQYFGPGTRLLVL.

Written as DNA, the CDR3 is TGTGCCAGCTCACCCAACCAAGAGACCCAGTACTTC. Amino acid sequence: CASSPNQETQYF. The chain employs TRBV18 and TRBJ2-5; D remains ambiguous. The germline gives CDR1 KGHSH, CDR2 LQKENI. V lost 3 bases, J lost 0 bases, and 2 bases lay in between. The CDR3 extends over 12 amino acids.